This T cell receptor (beta chain) is drawn from a study of cytomegalovirus exposure and HLA in healthy donors. General study results and limits: Being indistinguishable, some V segments were excluded, TRBV6-2 and TRBV6-3 among them. One later analysis reportedly identified an Asian-associated ancestry cluster that showed fewer N-insertions than the roughly 600-donor mean. Among the CMV-associated chains, a few were confirmed in vitro as specific for CMV antigens. An apparent linkage of common viral pathogens to several of the most significant clusters emerged in a later analysis.

The CDR3 runs 19 residues. Germline CDR1 reads LGHNA; CDR2 reads YNFKEQ. V lost 0 bases and J lost 1; bases outside the gene matches: 9. In the PCR, 60 Vbeta and 13 Jbeta primers were used. Using immunoSEQ multiplex PCR, the repertoire was profiled, and TCRdb retains in-frame clones only, with some absent. There are some 110,000 clones in the sample; over 70% occur only once, and roughly 1.3% lies in the top ten. As for this clone: Its antigen is undetermined.

The receptor was isolated from a man aged 35 to 55 in good health and CMV-seronegative. This chain uses TRBV4-2 with TRBJ1-6; TRBD1 matches 7 bases. The sequenced material came from PBMCs. The CDR3 loop reads CASSQDQGGLGSYNSPLHF. In DNA, the CDR3 is TGTGCCAGCAGCCAAGATCAAGGGGGCTTGGGTTCCTATAATTCACCCCTCCACTTT.